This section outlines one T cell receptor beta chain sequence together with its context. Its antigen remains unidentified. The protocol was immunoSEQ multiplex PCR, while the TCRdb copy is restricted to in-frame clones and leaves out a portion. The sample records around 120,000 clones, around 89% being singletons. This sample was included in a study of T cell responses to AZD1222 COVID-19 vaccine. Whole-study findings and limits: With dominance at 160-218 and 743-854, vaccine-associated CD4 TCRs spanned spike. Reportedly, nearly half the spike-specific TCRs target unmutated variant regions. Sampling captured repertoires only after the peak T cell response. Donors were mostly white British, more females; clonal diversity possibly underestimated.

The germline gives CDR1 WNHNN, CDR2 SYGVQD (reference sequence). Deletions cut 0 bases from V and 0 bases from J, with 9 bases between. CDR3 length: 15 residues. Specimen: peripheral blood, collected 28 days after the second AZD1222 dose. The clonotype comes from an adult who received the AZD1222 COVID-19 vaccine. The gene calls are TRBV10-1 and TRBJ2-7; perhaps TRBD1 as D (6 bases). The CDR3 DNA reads TGCGCCAGCAGTGAGTCGGGGACAAGCTCCTACGAGCAGTACTTC. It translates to CASSESGTSSYEQYF.